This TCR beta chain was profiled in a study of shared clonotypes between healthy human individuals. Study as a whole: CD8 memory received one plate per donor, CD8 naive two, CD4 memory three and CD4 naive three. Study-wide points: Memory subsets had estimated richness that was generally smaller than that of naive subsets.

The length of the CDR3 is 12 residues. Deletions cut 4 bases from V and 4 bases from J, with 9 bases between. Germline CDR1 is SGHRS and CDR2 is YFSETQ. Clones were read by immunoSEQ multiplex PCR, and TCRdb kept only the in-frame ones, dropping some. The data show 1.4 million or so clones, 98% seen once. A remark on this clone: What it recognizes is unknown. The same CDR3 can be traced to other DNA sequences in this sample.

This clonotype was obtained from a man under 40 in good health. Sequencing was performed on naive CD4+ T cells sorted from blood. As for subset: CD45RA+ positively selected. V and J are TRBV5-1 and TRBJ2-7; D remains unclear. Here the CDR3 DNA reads TGCGCCAGCAGCCCAGGCGGATACGAGCAGTACTTC. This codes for CASSPGGYEQYF.